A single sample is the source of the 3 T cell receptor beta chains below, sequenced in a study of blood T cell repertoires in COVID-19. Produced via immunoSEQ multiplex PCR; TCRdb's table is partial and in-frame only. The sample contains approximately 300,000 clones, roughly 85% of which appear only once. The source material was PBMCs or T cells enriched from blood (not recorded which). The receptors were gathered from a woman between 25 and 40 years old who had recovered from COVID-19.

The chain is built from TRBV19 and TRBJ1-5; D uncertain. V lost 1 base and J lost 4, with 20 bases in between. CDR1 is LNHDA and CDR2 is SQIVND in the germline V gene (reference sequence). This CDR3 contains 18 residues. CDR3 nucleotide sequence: TGTGCCAGTAGTATAGCGCCCCAGCGTGAGGCCCCTAATCAGCCCCAGCATTTT. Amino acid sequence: CASSIAPQREAPNQPQHF.

The CDR3 spells CSVEEGAKNIQYF. DNA of the CDR3: TGCAGCGTTGAGGAGGGAGCCAAAAACATTCAGTACTTC. The chain is built from TRBV29-1 and TRBJ2-4; D perhaps matches TRBD2 (6 bases). In germline, CDR1 is SQVTM, CDR2 ANQGSEA. The V gene lost 3 bases and the J gene lost 0 bases, with 6 bases spanning the gap. The CDR3 covers 13 residues.

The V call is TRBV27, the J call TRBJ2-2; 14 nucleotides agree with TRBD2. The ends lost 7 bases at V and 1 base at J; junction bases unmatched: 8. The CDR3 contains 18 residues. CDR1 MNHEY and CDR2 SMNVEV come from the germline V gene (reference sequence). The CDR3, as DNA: TGTGCCAGCAACCGGGGACTAGCGGGGGCGGTGAACACCGGGGAGCTGTTTTTT. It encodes CASNRGLAGAVNTGELFF.